Reported below is one T cell receptor beta chain. The clone's antigen remains unknown. Base qualities are not at hand, and no much larger clone is one base apart. These data belong to a study of molecular identifiers for immune sequencing clone quantification (dated by TCRdb to 2016 to 2018). Study-wide context: For a replicate experiment, RNA from approximately 20,000 or 100,000 naive CD8 T cells was divided into five aliquots, and four of the five aliquots were sequenced. This methods study used CD8 T cells to benchmark TCR RNA copy counting and molecular-identifier clustering-based TCR repertoire sequencing (MIDCIRS). Broad study findings and their caveats: Without barcode sub-clustering, chimeric consensus sequences inflated TCR diversity; chimeras reached as high as 47%. Naive libraries contained spiked-in Jurkat TCR RNA (approximately ten copies' worth), which is not part of the donor repertoire. In CMV-specific effector cells, clones with more than 20 RNA copies contained over 97% of molecules, whereas in naive cells such clones contained under 1% of molecules. A single cell's worth of spiked-in Jurkat TCR RNA was reported detectable even among under 1.3 million naive CD8 T cells. Highly expanded clone sizes could be underestimated because identical TCR molecules may share a barcode. Modeling gave about three recovered TCR RNA copies per cell versus 8 to 10 by digital PCR, implying around 33% capture efficiency.

From the cysteine through the phenylalanine, the CDR3 covers 18 amino acids. Only the CDR3 DNA stays, 54 bases, in frame from base 1. CDR1 and CDR2 are read off the germline V gene (reference sequence) as SEHNR and FQNEAQ. V is trimmed back by 0 bases and J by 4 bases, and the junction contains 12 bases that no gene match accounts for. Library construction relied on PCR. Instrument on record: Illumina HiSeq 4000. Preparation of bulk TCR libraries followed a previously described approach, with the TCR primers listed in Table S5. The Qiagen AllPrep DNA/RNA kit was used to purify total RNA. Before analysis, reads from multiple sequencing runs of the same library were pooled. As for the original processing: Reads were retained only if their TCR constant sequence matched exactly, and those retained reads were trimmed to 150 nt and grouped according to their 12-nt molecular barcodes. Within each barcode group, reads were sub-clustered at a 15% Levenshtein threshold, and quality-weighted consensus sequences were built per RNA molecule. Non-functional sequences were discarded, and so were lower-count sequences lying one edit away from another sequence. Based on a fit of two negative binomial distributions, barcode sub-clusters having less than 20% of the maximum read count were discarded. Through fastp at Q25 and MiXCR, TCRdb rebuilt clones from the public reads, retaining in-frame beta chains. Here each entry gathers all rows of one CDR3 protein and keeps the most common genes and DNA. The V and J calls follow TCRdb's processing rather than the paper's. For this sample there are 600,000 to 650,000 distinct CDR3 sequences; just under 20% appear just once. Of the sample, 0.85% falls within the top ten clones.

Libraries of naive CD8 T cells were built from around 20,000 to 990,000 sorted cells, with 10%, 30% or 50% of the purified RNA used. Naive CD8 T cells, defined as CD8+CD4-CCR7+CD45RA+, were FACS-sorted into RLT Plus buffer on a BD FACSAria II. To test detection sensitivity, Jurkat RNA equal to about nine TCR copies was added to samples of roughly 19,000-1,100,000 naive CD8 T cells. Enrichment of CD8 T cells was done with RosetteSep CD8+ T Cell Enrichment Cocktail plus Ficoll-Paque, and ACK red cell lysis came afterward. Input material: naive CD8+ T cells from blood, with Jurkat cell RNA spiked in. The label giving this sample's cell subset or site can be read as: FACS-sorted CD8+CD4-CCR7+CD45RA+ naive T cells. Here the chain combines TRBV7-9 and TRBJ1-2, with 9 bases matching TRBD1. This TCR came from a human donor in good health. Some libraries in this study had Jurkat cell RNA spiked in. DNA sequence: TGTGCCAGCAGCTTAGCCGGGACAGGGAGGGCGGTGTCCTATGGCTACACCTTC. Translated, it gives CASSLAGTGRAVSYGYTF.